The rows below give T cell receptor beta chains drawn from one sample of a study of blood T cell repertoires in COVID-19. TCRdb keeps only in-frame clones here, not all; method: immunoSEQ multiplex PCR. The data hold approximately 250,000 clones, with 85% to 90% observed a single time. Sequenced sample: peripheral blood. Every receptor here comes from a man aged 18 to 35 with active or convalescent COVID-19. The CDR3 runs from the conserved cysteine through the conserved F or W. Fields, in order: V gene, D gene, clone size, J gene, CDR3 DNA, CDR3 protein. D genes are given only for firm matches. Where a row states a size, it is once, few, many or the class of an expanded clone; other rows omit it.

>TRBV18|TRBD2|.|TRBJ2-3
TGTGCCAGCTCGTACTTAGCGGGGGGCACAGATACGCAGTATTTT
CASSYLAGGTDTQYF
>TRBV5-1|.|.|TRBJ2-2
TGCGCCAGCAGCCTTATAGCGGCGAACACCGGGGAGCTGTTTTTT
CASSLIAANTGELFF
>TRBV7-9|TRBD1|.|TRBJ1-2
TGTGCCAGCAGCTTAGACAGGGGAGTAGGCTATGGCTACACCTTC
CASSLDRGVGYGYTF
>TRBV19|TRBD2|.|TRBJ2-1
TGTGCCAGTAGTAATAGACGCGGGGGTGTCGATGAGCAGTTCTTC
CASSNRRGGVDEQFF
>TRBV19|TRBD2|.|TRBJ2-5
TGTGCCAGTAGTATTCTAGCGGGGGGCCTTCAAGAGACCCAGTACTTC
CASSILAGGLQETQYF
>TRBV21-1|.|.|TRBJ2-7
TGTGCCAGCAGCAAAAGATTTAAGGGAGGCGAGCAGTACTTC
CASSKRFKGGEQYF
>TRBV11-2|.|once|TRBJ1-1
TGTGCCAGCAGCTACTACGGCACTGAAGCTTTCTTT
CASSYYGTEAFF
>TRBV4-1|TRBD1|once|TRBJ1-2
TGCGCCAGCAGCCAAGTCGACAGGGGAAGTTTTACGACTAACTATGGCTACACCTTC
CASSQVDRGSFTTNYGYTF
>TRBV12-3/TRBV12-4|TRBD1|.|TRBJ1-1
TGTGCCAGCAGTCTCCAGGGGGCGACTGAAGCTTTCTTT
CASSLQGATEAFF
>TRBV24-1|TRBD1|.|TRBJ2-7
TGTGCCACCAGTGATCCGGGACAGGGGACCTCCTACGAGCAGTACTTC
CATSDPGQGTSYEQYF
>TRBV12-3/TRBV12-4|.|.|TRBJ1-1
TGTGCCATCAGGGAGAAAAACTCTGAAGCTTTCTTT
CAIREKNSEAFF
>TRBV9|.|once|TRBJ1-6
TGTGCCAGCAGCGTCAGACAGTCTAATTCACCCCTCCACTTT
CASSVRQSNSPLHF
>TRBV24-1|.|.|TRBJ2-1
TGTGCCACCAGTGCGACTACTGCCAGCTCCTACAATGAGCAGTTCTTC
CATSATTASSYNEQFF
>TRBV19|.|.|TRBJ1-1
TGTGCCAGTAGGCTAGGTAGTGAAGCTTTCTTT
CASRLGSEAFF
>TRBV5-1|TRBD2|.|TRBJ2-6
TGCGCCAGCAGCTTGCTTTTCGGGGGGACTGGGGCCAACGTCCTGACTTTC
CASSLLFGGTGANVLTF
>TRBV5-6|TRBD1|.|TRBJ2-7
TGTGCCAGCAGCTTCGCCGGGACAGGGGACCTGTGGGAGCAGTACTTC
CASSFAGTGDLWEQYF
>TRBV28|TRBD1|.|TRBJ2-3
TGTGCCAGCAGTTTAGCCGGGACAGGGGGTTTCACAGATACGCAGTATTTT
CASSLAGTGGFTDTQYF
>TRBV7-6|TRBD2|.|TRBJ2-2
TGTGCCAGCAGCTTATTCGGGACTAGAAATGCCGGGGAGCTGTTTTTT
CASSLFGTRNAGELFF
>TRBV6-5|TRBD2|.|TRBJ2-5
TGTGCCAACTCCCGGGACTATTACCAAGAGACCCAGTACTTC
CANSRDYYQETQYF
>TRBV3-1/TRBV3-2|TRBD2|.|TRBJ2-5
TGTGCCAGCAGCCCCGGACTAGCGGGGATGGAGACCCAGTACTTC
CASSPGLAGMETQYF
>TRBV28|.|once|TRBJ1-6
TGTGCCAGCAGTTTCGGGGTTGACTCCTATAATTCACCCCTCCACTTT
CASSFGVDSYNSPLHF
>TRBV29-1|.|.|TRBJ1-4
TGCAGCGTTATCGGGAGGGGGAATGAAAAACTGTTTTTT
CSVIGRGNEKLFF
>TRBV5-4|TRBD1|once|TRBJ2-2
TGTGCCAGCAGCTGGAACAGGGGGCAGAACACCGGGGAGCTGTTTTTT
CASSWNRGQNTGELFF
>TRBV6-5|TRBD2|.|TRBJ2-7
TGTGCCAGCAGAATAACTAGCGCCTCCTACGAGCAGTACTTC
CASRITSASYEQYF
>TRBV5-6|TRBD2|.|TRBJ2-1
TGTGCCAGCAGCCAGGGACTAGCGGGAGTCAATGAGCAGTTCTTC
CASSQGLAGVNEQFF
>TRBV7-3|TRBD1|.|TRBJ2-2
TGTGCCAGCTCACGACAGGGGGCTCACACCGGGGAGCTGTTTTTT
CASSRQGAHTGELFF
>TRBV7-9|.|.|TRBJ2-5
TGTGCCAGCAGCTTACGTGCAGGGGGGGAGACCCAGTACTTC
CASSLRAGGETQYF
>TRBV6-2/TRBV6-3|.|once|TRBJ1-3
TGTGCCAGCAGTAGCCATACGGGATTAATCGACACCATATATTTT
CASSSHTGLIDTIYF
>TRBV4-3|TRBD1|.|TRBJ2-2
TGCGCCAGCAGCCAAGATATTTCAGGGGGACAGGTATACACCGGGGAGCTGTTTTTT
CASSQDISGGQVYTGELFF
>TRBV14|TRBD2|.|TRBJ2-7
TGTGCCAGCAGCCACTCTGGCGGGGGTTACGAGCAGTACTTC
CASSHSGGGYEQYF
>TRBV12-3/TRBV12-4|.|.|TRBJ2-1
TGTGCCAGCACCCTTCTAGGAAATGAGCAGTTCTTC
CASTLLGNEQFF
>TRBV9|.|.|TRBJ2-7
TGTGCCAGCAGCGTGATGGGGCGAGAGGACGAGCAGTACTTC
CASSVMGREDEQYF
>TRBV9|.|.|TRBJ1-6
TGTGCCAGCAGCGTCGACAGCTCTAATTCACCCCTCCACTTT
CASSVDSSNSPLHF
>TRBV2|.|.|TRBJ2-1
TGTGCCAGCATAGAGGCGGACGGGGGCTCCTACAATGAGCAGTTCTTC
CASIEADGGSYNEQFF
>TRBV5-1|TRBD1|.|TRBJ2-7
TGCGCCAGCAGCACCGGACAGGGTGGGCACGAGCAGTACTTC
CASSTGQGGHEQYF
>TRBV7-6|.|.|TRBJ2-2
TGTGCCAGCAGCTTACAGGGGTCAACGAACACCGGGGAGCTGTTTTTT
CASSLQGSTNTGELFF
>TRBV5-6|.|.|TRBJ1-1
TGTGCCAGCAGCTTGGCCCGTCTGAACACTGAAGCTTTCTTT
CASSLARLNTEAFF
>TRBV7-2|TRBD2|once|TRBJ2-3
TGTGCCAGCAGCTTAGGGTTCCGGCGGCGGGAGACGCAGTATTTT
CASSLGFRRRETQYF
>TRBV12-3/TRBV12-4|.|few|TRBJ2-7
TGTGCCAGCAGCCTTGGGGGGTACTACGAGCAGTACTTC
CASSLGGYYEQYF
>TRBV7-2|.|.|TRBJ2-3
TGTGCCAGCAGCTACCCCGTGGGCAGGGGTACAGATACGCAGTATTTT
CASSYPVGRGTDTQYF
>TRBV5-1|TRBD1|.|TRBJ2-3
TGCGCCAGCAGAGGACAGGCCGAAGATACGCAGTATTTT
CASRGQAEDTQYF
>TRBV18|.|.|TRBJ2-7
TGTGCCAGCTCCCCTCGGGACGAGCAGTACTTC
CASSPRDEQYF
>TRBV28|TRBD1|.|TRBJ1-1
TGTGCCAGCACGCCTTCGGGACAGGGGGGCACTGAAGCTTTCTTT
CASTPSGQGGTEAFF
>TRBV5-1|TRBD1|.|TRBJ2-1
TGCGCCAGCAGCAAGACACCGGGACAGGGGGTTATCGATGAGCAGTTCTTC
CASSKTPGQGVIDEQFF
>TRBV12-5|TRBD2|.|TRBJ2-1
TGTGCTAGTGAGGGATCTAGCGGGCCCAATGAGCAGTTCTTC
CASEGSSGPNEQFF
>TRBV10-3|.|.|TRBJ1-1
TGTGCCACTCACAGATCGGCGAACACTGAAGCTTTCTTT
CATHRSANTEAFF
>TRBV28|TRBD1|.|TRBJ1-2
TGTGCCAGCAGTTCGGGACAGATCCTCTTC
CASSSGQILF
>TRBV7-9|.|.|TRBJ2-7
TGTGCCAGCAGCCTGTCGTTAGTCCGAGATTACTACGAGCAGTACTTC
CASSLSLVRDYYEQYF
>TRBV5-1|.|.|TRBJ1-6
TGCGCCAGCAGCGGTCGGGTAAGCGGTGAGAATTCACCCCTCCACTTT
CASSGRVSGENSPLHF
>TRBV27|.|.|TRBJ1-6
TGTGCCAGCAGTCGGGTCAGGGGCCCGACGGAGAATTCACCCCTCCACTTT
CASSRVRGPTENSPLHF
>TRBV27|TRBD1|.|TRBJ2-3
TGTGCCAGCAGCCTCCGGGACAGGGGCACAGATACGCAGTATTTT
CASSLRDRGTDTQYF
>TRBV29-1|.|once|TRBJ1-4
TGCAGCGTCCGGGGGGCAACTAATGAAAAACTGTTTTTT
CSVRGATNEKLFF
>TRBV4-3|.|.|TRBJ1-2
TGCGCCAGCAGCCAAGATAGTGACAGATGTCGCGGCTATGGCTACACCTTC
CASSQDSDRCRGYGYTF
>TRBV3-1/TRBV3-2|TRBD2|.|TRBJ2-7
TGTGCCAGCAGCCAAGACACGGGAGGGTACGAGCAGTACTTC
CASSQDTGGYEQYF
>TRBV30|TRBD1|few|TRBJ2-7
TGTGCCTGGAATACAGGGGCCTACGAGCAGTACTTC
CAWNTGAYEQYF
>TRBV28|TRBD2|.|TRBJ2-5
TGTGCCAGCAGTCGGGGGGATCAGGAGACCCAGTACTTC
CASSRGDQETQYF
>TRBV5-1|.|.|TRBJ1-5
TGCGCCAGCAGCTTGGGGCAGGGAGGTCAGCCCCAGCATTTT
CASSLGQGGQPQHF
>TRBV4-2|TRBD1|.|TRBJ1-2
TGTGCCAGCAGCCAGGCAGGGGGCGGCTATGGCTACACCTTC
CASSQAGGGYGYTF
>TRBV6-5|.|.|TRBJ2-7
TGTGCCAGCAGTTACTCGACCGGGGGAGTGGGCGAGCAGTACTTC
CASSYSTGGVGEQYF
>TRBV7-9|TRBD1|.|TRBJ2-7
TGTGCCAGCAGCTCCTGGGGACAGGGTTACGAGCAGTACTTC
CASSSWGQGYEQYF